This entry lists 16 T cell receptor beta chains sequenced from one sample in a study of multiple sclerosis patients with progressive multifocal leukoencephalopathy. Using immunoSEQ multiplex PCR, the repertoire was profiled, and TCRdb retains in-frame clones only, with some absent. Here the sample spans around 30,000 clones, roughly nine tenths being singletons. Time point here: roughly 6 months of natalizumab therapy. The specimen comprised PBMCs, sampled from a patient treated with natalizumab. Receptor source: a human donor with multiple sclerosis.

V and J are TRBV11-2 and TRBJ2-5; 7 positions agree with TRBD1. Trimming cost V 4 bases and J 5 bases; bases outside gene matches: 10. Germline V gene data show CDR1 as SGHAT and CDR2 as FQNNGV. This CDR3 is built from 15 residues. DNA of the CDR3: TGTGCCAGCAGCTCAGACAGGGTCGGATTCGAGACCCAGTACTTC. As protein: CASSSDRVGFETQYF.

The chain couples TRBV27 to TRBJ2-2; TRBD2 agrees at 8 bases. The germline V gene encodes CDR1 MNHEY and CDR2 SMNVEV (reference sequence). V was clipped by 5 bases and J by 6 bases; unmatched bases: 11. The CDR3 loop spans 16 amino acids. CDR3 sequence: CASSPSSGYTPGELFF. The CDR3 nucleotides read TGTGCCAGCAGTCCCTCTAGCGGGTATACACCCGGGGAGCTGTTTTTT.

The V and J genes are TRBV25-1 and TRBJ2-2, with TRBD2 matching 11 bases. CDR1 and CDR2 (germline): MGHDK, SYGVNS. The CDR3 spans 16 residues. V was clipped by 4 bases and J by 0 bases; unmatched bases: 1. CDR3 region: CASSGSGRANTGELFF. The CDR3 region has the DNA TGTGCCAGCAGTGGTAGCGGGAGGGCGAACACCGGGGAGCTGTTTTTT.

This chain connects TRBV9 to TRBJ1-2; 9 positions match TRBD1. The CDR3 extends over 14 amino acids. Germline V gives CDR1 SGDLS, CDR2 YYNGEE. Trimming at V came to 3 bases and at J to 7 bases, leaving 7 bases not matched to a gene. The CDR3: CASSAAGTGFGYTF. As DNA, the CDR3 is TGTGCCAGCAGCGCCGCCGGGACAGGGTTTGGCTACACCTTC. The whole variable domain, filled in from reference TRBV9 and TRBJ1-2, reads DSGVTQTPKHLITATGQRVTLRCSPRSGDLSVYWYQQSLDQGLQFLIQYYNGEERAKGNILERFSAQQFPDLHSELNLSSLELGDSALYFCASSAAGTGFGYTFGSGTRLTVV.

This clone occurred once. V usage is TRBV20-1 and J usage is TRBJ1-1; the D gene is possibly TRBD1 (5 bases). Between the trimmed V and J ends, which lost 5 bases and 3 bases, there was a span of 7 bases. CDR1 DFQATT and CDR2 SNEGSKA come from the germline V gene (reference sequence). The length of the CDR3 is 11 residues. CDR3 loop: CSAGGDTEAFF. In DNA, the CDR3 is TGCAGTGCTGGAGGGGACACTGAAGCTTTCTTT.

The V and J genes are TRBV7-6 and TRBJ1-1; a possible D gene is TRBD1 (5 bases). The CDR3 length is 19 residues. Trimming removed 1 base at V and 0 bases at J, with 21 bases between. Germline-derived CDR1 and CDR2 are SGHVS and FNYEAQ. The CDR3, as DNA: TGTGCCAGCAGCTTAGTACCCCTTGGGGGAGTATCCATGAACACTGAAGCTTTCTTT. It codes for CASSLVPLGGVSMNTEAFF.

This chain joins TRBV27 and TRBJ2-1, with a weak D call TRBD2 (6 bases). The CDR3 runs to 16 residues. V lost 5 bases and J 8 bases, leaving 22 bases between the germline ends. Per germline, CDR1 MNHEY and CDR2 SMNVEV (reference sequence). The CDR3 coding sequence is TGTGCCAGCAGTCCCCTTTTGGTAGCGGTGGGGGATGAGCAGTTCTTC. Its translation: CASSPLLVAVGDEQFF.

This rearrangement joins TRBV10-3 to TRBJ2-3, with TRBD1 matching over 9 bases. CDR1 is ENHRY, CDR2 SYGVKD, per germline. V trimming: 5 bases; J trimming: 5 bases; junction bases outside the gene matches: 5. This CDR3 spans 14 amino acids. In DNA form, the CDR3 reads TGTGCCATCAGTCAGACAGGGGGGAGAGATACGCAGTATTTT. Protein: CAISQTGGRDTQYF.

The chain combines TRBV6-5 with TRBJ1-6, with TRBD1 matching 7 bases. The CDR3 is made up of 16 amino acids. V gave up 4 bases and J gave up 5 bases; unmatched junction bases: 8. The germline CDR1 and CDR2 sequences are MNHEY and SVGAGI. The CDR3 is CASSFFRGQDNSPLHF. CDR3 in DNA: TGTGCCAGCAGTTTCTTTCGTGGACAGGATAATTCACCCCTCCACTTT.

The chain uses TRBV18 and TRBJ1-1; D gene unclear. Germline CDR1 is KGHSH and CDR2 is LQKENI. V shed 6 bases and J shed 3 bases, with 11 bases lying between them. This CDR3 spans 13 amino acids. The CDR3 nucleotides read TGTGCCAGCTCGCCGGTCACTTACACTGAAGCTTTCTTT. It is translated as CASSPVTYTEAFF.

The chain uses TRBV29-1 and TRBJ2-3; 7 bases match TRBD2. The CDR3 runs 12 residues. V dropped 7 bases and J dropped 6; count of bases not matched to a gene: 7. Germline CDR1 and CDR2: SQVTM and ANQGSEA. The DNA of the CDR3 is TGCAGCGCCTGGACTAGGTCGGATACGCAGTATTTT. This codes for CSAWTRSDTQYF.

The genes are TRBV10-3 and TRBJ2-1, with D maybe TRBD2 (5 bases). V lost 8 bases and J lost 7, with 15 bases in between. The CDR3 loop spans 13 amino acids. CDR1 is ENHRY and CDR2 is SYGVKD in the germline V gene. CDR3 sequence reads: CAIRRTGNNEQFF. CDR3 in DNA: TGTGCCATCCGGCGGACGGGGAATAATGAGCAGTTCTTC.

The CDR3 spells CASGGTYSAHEQYF. For the CDR3, the DNA is TGTGCCAGCGGCGGGACGTACTCCGCCCACGAGCAGTACTTC. The chain combines TRBV28 with TRBJ2-7, with D perhaps TRBD2 (6 bases). The germline gives CDR1 MDHEN, CDR2 SYDVKM. The V gene lost 8 bases and the J gene lost 5 bases, with 19 bases spanning the gap. This CDR3 has 14 residues.

A note on this clone: Additional DNA sequences in this sample encode the identical CDR3. The chain is built from TRBV5-1 and TRBJ1-1, with TRBD1 as a possible D gene (6 bases). The V gene's germline CDR1 is SGHRS and CDR2 YFSETQ. This CDR3 has 14 residues. Trimming took 0 bases from V and 5 from J, leaving 11 bases between them. The DNA for the CDR3 is TGCGCCAGCAGCTTGGTTGGGGGGCAAACTGAAGCTTTCTTT. The encoded protein is CASSLVGGQTEAFF.

This clone was counted once. This chain links TRBV13 with TRBJ1-2, with D perhaps TRBD1 (6 bases). The V end lost 5 bases, the J end lost 4 bases, and 14 bases lay between the germline ends. The CDR3 extends over 14 amino acids. CDR1 and CDR2 (germline): PRHDT, FYEKMQ (reference sequence). This CDR3 is CASSRNPDSYGYTF. Written as DNA, the CDR3 is TGTGCCAGCAGCCGGAACCCGGACAGCTATGGCTACACCTTC. The entire variable domain, with the rest obtained from reference TRBV13 and TRBJ1-2, is as follows: AAGVIQSPRHLIKEKRETATLKCYPIPRHDTVYWYQQGPGQDPQFLISFYEKMQSDKGSIPDRFSAQQFSDYHSELNMSSLELGDSALYFCASSRNPDSYGYTFGSGTRLTVV.

Of note for this clone: The sample carries other DNA sequences with the same CDR3. The CDR3 coding sequence is TGTGCCAGCAGTGAAGCTGGGCAATACACTGAAGCTTTCTTT. It encodes CASSEAGQYTEAFF. The J gene is TRBJ1-1, the V gene TRBV6-1; D call uncertain. V lost 0 bases and J 3 bases, leaving 8 bases between the germline ends. Germline V lookup: CDR1 MNHNS, CDR2 SASEGT. The CDR3 is made up of 14 amino acids.